This T cell receptor (beta chain) was sequenced during a study of T-cell memory formation after mild COVID-19. Amplification by 5'RACE using constant-segment primers produced TCR alpha and TCR beta cDNA libraries that carried sample barcodes and UMIs. TCRdb recomputed calls from the 5' RACE reads with MiXCR, one row per CDR3 protein. Here the sample spans some 46,000 distinct CDR3 sequences, around 6.1% being singletons. The CDR3 length is 15 residues. After removal of 5 bases from V and 1 base from J, the junction contained 5 bases not matched to a gene. Germline V gene sequence: CDR1 SNHLY, CDR2 FYNNEI.

The receptor was isolated from an adult who had mild COVID-19 (a few samples of this study predate the infection). Cell type and time point are not known. The sample consisted of PBMCs or a T cell subset sorted from them (not recorded which). This chain uses TRBV2 with TRBJ2-1, with 7 bases matching TRBD1. The DNA of the CDR3 is TGTGCCAGCAGTCCCCTGACAGGGTCCTACAATGAGCAGTTCTTC. Its translation is CASSPLTGSYNEQFF.